The 21 T cell receptor beta chains in this list originate from one sample, sequenced in a study of T cell responses to AZD1222 COVID-19 vaccine listed by TCRdb under 2021. Per the publication, the time point label means: about 28 days (+/-7) after the second vaccine dose. What the treatment or condition label conveys for this sample: meningococcal conjugate vaccine given as trial control. The library came from the immunoSEQ multiplex PCR assay. TCRdb holds this immuneACCESS table with in-frame rearrangements only. Some clones are missing; in checked studies, unresolved V genes explain under half, and the rest has no known cause. This sample comprises fewer than 200,000 clones, about 90% of them detected only once. Approximately 4.2% of the sample belongs to the ten largest clones. Sample: peripheral blood, taken 28 days after the second dose of the MenACWY control vaccine. All receptors come from an adult who received the MenACWY meningococcal vaccine as a control.

V gene TRBV7-2 combines with J gene TRBJ2-2, with a weak D call TRBD1 (6 bases). With 3 bases removed from V and 4 bases from J, the gap between germline ends came to 15 bases. This CDR3 region has 16 residues. Germline loops: CDR1 SGHTA, CDR2 FQGNSA. The CDR3 reads CASSLGHSFGTGELFF. The CDR3 DNA is TGTGCCAGCAGCTTGGGACATTCCTTCGGCACCGGGGAGCTGTTTTTT.

The chain combines TRBV28 with TRBJ1-5, with 7 positions matching TRBD1. This CDR3 has 14 amino acids. The V gene end was trimmed by 6 bases and the J gene end by 5 bases; junction bases not matched to a gene: 7. The V gene's germline CDR1 is MDHEN and CDR2 SYDVKM. CDR3 sequence: CASSLGQRYQPQHF. CDR3 nucleotide sequence: TGTGCCAGCAGCTTGGGACAGCGGTATCAGCCCCAGCATTTT.

J is TRBJ1-2 and V is TRBV28, with D possibly being TRBD1 (5 bases). With 6 bases removed from V and 9 bases from J, the gap between germline ends came to 14 bases. The V gene's germline CDR1 is MDHEN and CDR2 SYDVKM. The CDR3 length is 12 residues. The CDR3 sequence is CASRGGRSSYTF. The CDR3 DNA follows: TGTGCCAGCAGGGGGGGAAGGAGTAGCTACACCTTC.

The V and J genes are TRBV12-5 and TRBJ2-7; 8 bases are a match to TRBD1. Trimming at V came to 3 bases and at J to 3 bases, leaving 19 bases not matched to a gene. Germline V gives CDR1 LGHNT, CDR2 FRNRAP. This CDR3 is built from 19 residues. The CDR3 nucleotides read TGTGCTAGTGGTTTACCACAGAGGGGGCACCCAGGGGGCTTCTACGAGCAGTACTTC. It yields the protein CASGLPQRGHPGGFYEQYF.

The chain uses TRBV7-2 and TRBJ1-5; D not resolved. Trimming pared 1 base from V and 5 bases from J, leaving 9 bases between. Germline V gene lookup returns CDR1 SGHTA and CDR2 FQGNSA. CDR3 length equals 14 residues. This chain's CDR3 is CASSLGLRDQPQHF. CDR3 sequence (DNA): TGTGCCAGCAGCTTAGGGTTACGGGATCAGCCCCAGCATTTT.

The rearrangement uses TRBV4-1 and TRBJ2-6; D is unresolved. V gave up 4 bases and J gave up 0 bases, with 16 bases separating them. Looked up from germline, CDR1 is MGHRA and CDR2 is YSYEKL. The CDR3 is made up of 18 amino acids. CDR3 in DNA: TGCGCCAGCAGCCTGCGGAGTGCCCAAATCTCTGGGGCCAACGTCCTGACTTTC. It encodes CASSLRSAQISGANVLTF.

The gene calls are TRBV29-1 and TRBJ1-1, with D maybe TRBD1 (6 bases). CDR1 is SQVTM, CDR2 ANQGSEA, per germline. Deletions cut 3 bases from V and 4 bases from J, with 18 bases between. The CDR3 runs 15 residues. CDR3 DNA sequence: TGCAGCGTTGAGGCTACCGGACAGACGAGCACTGAAGCTTTCTTT. As protein: CSVEATGQTSTEAFF.

The gene calls are TRBV4-1 and TRBJ1-5; D remains ambiguous. Trimming pared 4 bases from V and 3 bases from J, leaving 7 bases between. Germline V CDR1 and CDR2: MGHRA, YSYEKL. The CDR3 runs to 13 residues. The CDR3 DNA reads as TGCGCCAGCAGCCCGCGGGCCAATCAGCCCCAGCATTTT. This encodes CASSPRANQPQHF.

The V and J genes are TRBV27 and TRBJ1-4; D possibly corresponds to TRBD1 (6 bases). Trimming took 3 bases from V and 1 from J, leaving 12 bases between them. Germline CDR1 reads MNHEY; CDR2 reads SMNVEV (reference sequence). This CDR3 comprises 16 residues. The CDR3 bases are TGTGCCAGCAGTTTGGGACACGGTAGAACTAATGAAAAACTGTTTTTT. Translating it yields CASSLGHGRTNEKLFF.

This rearrangement joins TRBV5-5 to TRBJ1-3; TRBD1 matches 8 bases. This CDR3 has 16 residues. The V segment lost 4 bases and the J segment 0 bases; nucleotides outside the gene matches: 6. The germline V gene encodes CDR1 SGHKS and CDR2 YYEKEE (reference sequence). The CDR3, as DNA: TGTGCCAGCAGCCTGGGACAGGCCTTCTCTGGAAACACCATATATTTT. As protein: CASSLGQAFSGNTIYF.

This clone was seen more than once but under ten times. The rearrangement joins TRBV18 to TRBJ2-7; 8 bases align to TRBD1. CDR1 KGHSH and CDR2 LQKENI come from the germline V gene. The ends lost 6 bases at V and 2 bases at J; junction bases unmatched: 9. The CDR3 has 15 amino acids. The CDR3 nucleotides are TGTGCCAGCTCCGCCGGACAGGGATTAACCTACGAGCAGTACTTC. This encodes CASSAGQGLTYEQYF. Complete variable domain (other parts from reference TRBV18 and TRBJ2-7): NAGVMQNPRHLVRRRGQEARLRCSPMKGHSHVYWYRQLPEEGLKFMVYLQKENIIDESGMPKERFSAEFPKEGPSILRIQQVVRGDSAAYFCASSAGQGLTYEQYFGPGTRLTVT.

The J gene is TRBJ2-1, the V gene TRBV10-3; TRBD2 matches 16 bases. Germline lookup yields CDR1 ENHRY and CDR2 SYGVKD. There are 18 residues in the CDR3. With V trimmed by 4 bases and J by 9 bases, 12 bases remained unmatched. The CDR3 DNA follows: TGTGCCATCAGTGTATCCGGGACTAGCGGGAGGGCAGGGGGTGAGCAGTTCTTC. This sequence encodes CAISVSGTSGRAGGEQFF.

The V gene is TRBV27, the J gene TRBJ1-1, with TRBD1 matching 9 bases. Germline loops: CDR1 MNHEY, CDR2 SMNVEV (reference sequence). There are 15 residues in the CDR3. Trimming cost V 2 bases and J 7 bases; bases outside gene matches: 8. This chain's CDR3 is CASSLQTGGDIEAFF. In nucleotides, the CDR3 is TGTGCCAGCAGTTTACAGACAGGGGGTGACATTGAAGCTTTCTTT.

The chain combines TRBV7-9 with TRBJ2-7; D may be TRBD2 (5 bases). From germline, CDR1 is SEHNR and CDR2 FQNEAQ (reference sequence). V was clipped by 2 bases and J by 0 bases, with 11 bases between them. There are 15 residues in the CDR3. CDR3 nucleotides: TGTGCCAGCAGCTTAAGGGAGATGAGCTCCTACGAGCAGTACTTC. Translated, it gives CASSLREMSSYEQYF.

This chain uses TRBV4-1 with TRBJ1-1; a weak D match, TRBD1 (5 bases). Trimming cost V 2 bases and J 7 bases, with 14 bases left between them. The CDR3 spans 14 residues. Germline V gene data show CDR1 as MGHRA and CDR2 as YSYEKL. The CDR3 DNA reads TGCGCCAGCAGCCAACCTTCAGGGACGGATGAAGCTTTCTTT. The encoded protein is CASSQPSGTDEAFF.

The rearrangement joins TRBV7-3 to TRBJ1-5; D is uncertain. Germline CDR1 and CDR2: SGHTA and FQGTGA. Trimming left V 9 bases short and J 10 bases short, with 16 bases between. The CDR3 sequence is 12 residues long. CDR3: CARLTGVSPQHF. CDR3 bases: TGTGCCAGATTAACCGGCGTGAGTCCCCAGCATTTT.

The V gene is TRBV11-2, the J gene TRBJ2-7; D is possibly TRBD2 (6 bases). The CDR3 length is 15 residues. V lost 5 bases and J lost 1, with 15 bases in between. CDR1 is SGHAT, CDR2 FQNNGV, per germline. The DNA for the CDR3 is TGTGCCAGCAGCAAACGGAGGGATCAGTCCTACGAGCAGTACTTC. It specifies CASSKRRDQSYEQYF.

This chain joins TRBV28 and TRBJ1-3; no clear D. The germline CDR1 and CDR2 sequences are MDHEN and SYDVKM. This CDR3 comprises 16 residues. The V and J ends lost 4 bases and 4 bases respectively, with 17 bases between them. The CDR3 DNA is TGTGCCAGCAGTTCCTACGCGGTAGGACTCGGAAACACCATATATTTT. Its protein product is CASSSYAVGLGNTIYF.

The chain is built from TRBV28 and TRBJ2-3; perhaps TRBD2 as D (6 bases). The V gene lost 4 bases and the J gene lost 14 bases, with 19 bases spanning the gap. From germline, CDR1 is MDHEN and CDR2 SYDVKM. This CDR3 contains 13 residues. This chain's CDR3 is CASSSFGTPAPYF. CDR3 nucleotide sequence: TGTGCCAGCAGTTCATTCGGGACTCCCGCCCCGTATTTT.

V is TRBV6-5 and J is TRBJ2-7; 13 nucleotides line up with TRBD2. Trimming took 0 bases from V and 6 from J; bases not matched to a gene: 5. Germline CDR1 and CDR2: MNHEY and SVGAGI. The CDR3 has 16 residues. The CDR3 coding sequence is TGTGCCAGCAGTTACTCAGGACTAGCGGGAGCGTCCGAGCAGTACTTC. Residues: CASSYSGLAGASEQYF.

The table lists this clone with a few counts. V and J are TRBV4-1 and TRBJ1-2, with D perhaps matching TRBD1 (6 bases). CDR3 size: 13 residues. Germline-derived CDR1 and CDR2 are MGHRA and YSYEKL. Trimming pared 0 bases from V and 14 bases from J, leaving 16 bases between. The CDR3 DNA sequence: TGCGCCAGCAGCCAAGATCCGGGGGGGGCTCGTACCTTC. Residues: CASSQDPGGARTF.